The table lists the clone carrying this T cell receptor (beta chain) with a count of one. Antigen: not known. Time point meaning: cycle 4 day 1 (C4D1), after less than seven weeks of nivolumab. Following autologous stem cell transplantation, relapse occurred in every patient, and exposure to brentuximab vedotin varied. Only in-frame clones appear in the TCRdb table, and some are missing; sequencing was by immunoSEQ multiplex PCR. The table lists about 47,000 clones, approximately 80% of them singletons. The data were taken from a study of PD-1 blockade in classical Hodgkin lymphoma. General study results and limits: Newly diagnosed patients had diversity similar to the baseline diversity of complete responders.

CDR1 is MNHEY, CDR2 SMNVEV, per germline (reference sequence). The CDR3 is made up of 14 amino acids. V shed 8 bases, J shed 6 bases, and the junction held 8 bases outside the gene matches. The chain links TRBV27 to TRBJ2-2, with TRBD2 identical over 8 bases. The specimen was peripheral blood mononuclear cells (PBMCs), collected before the fourth cycle of nivolumab. The clonotype was recovered from a human donor with classical Hodgkin lymphoma. CDR3 DNA sequence: TGTGCCAGCTGCTCAACGGGGGGGGCCGGGGAGCTGTTTTTT. Translation gives CASCSTGGAGELFF.